The next 23 T cell receptor beta chains were all read from a single sample in a study of blood T cell repertoires in COVID-19. Assay used: immunoSEQ multiplex PCR; TCRdb lists only in-frame clones, some missing. The sample comprises hundreds of thousands of clones, about 93% of which are singletons, and 0.7% to 0.85% rests with the top ten. The source material was peripheral blood. These receptors all come from a man aged 55 to 70 with COVID-19, enrolled during active disease.

The V gene is TRBV5-8, the J gene TRBJ1-1; D is possibly TRBD1 (5 bases). The length of the CDR3 is 13 residues. CDR1 SGHTS and CDR2 YDEGEE come from the germline V gene. Deletions cut 6 bases from V and 3 bases from J, with 12 bases between. DNA for the CDR3: TGTGCCAGCACGAGAATCAGGGACACTGAAGCTTTCTTT. Its protein is CASTRIRDTEAFF.

The chain uses TRBV2 and TRBJ1-2; 10 bases match TRBD1. Trimming removed 5 bases from V and 8 bases from J; junction bases left unmatched: 8. Germline V gene lookup returns CDR1 SNHLY and CDR2 FYNNEI. This CDR3 has 14 residues. CDR3 loop: CASSMTGGGLGYTF. CDR3 nucleotides: TGTGCCAGCAGTATGACAGGGGGCGGATTGGGCTACACCTTC. Full variable domain (rest looked up from reference TRBV2 and TRBJ1-2): EPEVTQTPSHQVTQMGQEVILRCVPISNHLYFYWYRQILGQKVEFLVSFYNNEISEKSEIFDDQFSVERPDGSNFTLKIRSTKLEDSAMYFCASSMTGGGLGYTFGSGTRLTVV.

The chain has TRBV5-5 and TRBJ2-7; the D gene is possibly TRBD1 (6 bases). This CDR3 comprises 14 residues. V shed 2 bases and J shed 5 bases, with 14 bases lying between them. Germline V CDR1 and CDR2: SGHKS, YYEKEE (reference sequence). CDR3 nucleotide sequence: TGTGCCAGCAGCTTCAGGGGCAACAGGGACGAGCAGTACTTC. It specifies CASSFRGNRDEQYF.

Here the CDR3 DNA reads TGTGCCACCAGCAGAGACGGGGGAAACACCGGGGAGCTGTTTTTT. Amino acid sequence: CATSRDGGNTGELFF. The chain carries TRBV15 and TRBJ2-2; tentative D call: TRBD2 (6 bases). The CDR3 sequence is 15 residues long. Looked up from germline, CDR1 is LNHNV and CDR2 is YYDKDF (reference sequence). The V end was cut by 0 bases, the J end by 2 bases, with 7 bases between.

The CDR3 reads CASSLATGAVTDTQYF. The CDR3 region has the DNA TGTGCCAGCAGCTTAGCTACAGGCGCCGTCACAGATACGCAGTATTTT. This rearrangement joins TRBV7-6 to TRBJ2-3; maybe TRBD1 (5 bases). Germline values: CDR1 SGHVS, CDR2 FNYEAQ. Deletions cut 0 bases from V and 2 bases from J, with 12 bases between. The CDR3 spans 16 residues.

The chain is built from TRBV12-3 or TRBV12-4 and TRBJ2-3; weak D call: TRBD2 (5 bases). Trimming left V 6 bases short and J 2 bases short, with 6 bases between. The CDR3 covers 12 residues. The CDR3 sequence is CASSGNTDTQYF. The CDR3 coding sequence is TGTGCCAGCAGCGGGAACACAGATACGCAGTATTTT.

The gene calls are TRBV5-1 and TRBJ1-2; D gene uncertain. The germline gives CDR1 SGHRS, CDR2 YFSETQ. V gave up 0 bases and J gave up 1 base, with 7 bases separating them. The CDR3 spans 14 residues. Here the CDR3 reads CASSLGSGNYGYTF. The CDR3 DNA follows: TGCGCCAGCAGCTTGGGCTCGGGTAACTATGGCTACACCTTC.

This clone was detected once. The chain recombines TRBV5-1 with TRBJ2-7; the match to TRBD2 covers 7 bases. V gave up 0 bases and J gave up 0 bases; unmatched junction bases: 3. This CDR3 is 15 amino acids long. Per the germline V gene, CDR1 is SGHRS and CDR2 is YFSETQ. The CDR3 DNA reads as TGCGCCAGCAGCTTGGTCGGGGGGTTCTCCTACGAGCAGTACTTC. As protein: CASSLVGGFSYEQYF.

The chain links TRBV10-2 to TRBJ1-2; D ambiguous. Per germline, CDR1 WSHSY and CDR2 SAAADI. The V end lost 2 bases, the J end lost 7 bases, and 14 bases lay between the germline ends. This CDR3 has 14 amino acids. The CDR3 reads CASSERRGPPGYTF. The CDR3 nucleotides read TGCGCCAGCAGTGAGCGGAGAGGTCCCCCTGGCTACACCTTC.

The V gene is TRBV7-2, the J gene TRBJ2-3; TRBD2 aligns across 15 bases. V lost 5 bases to trimming and J lost 3 bases; unmatched junction nucleotides: 6. The CDR3 covers 17 residues. Germline CDR1 is SGHTA and CDR2 is FQGNSA. The CDR3 nucleotides read TGTGCCAGCAGCCAGGGACTAGCGGGGGGTAGTACAGATACGCAGTATTTT. Translating it yields CASSQGLAGGSTDTQYF. The whole variable domain, filled in from reference TRBV7-2 and TRBJ2-3, reads GAGVSQSPSNKVTEKGKDVELRCDPISGHTALYWYRQSLGQGLEFLIYFQGNSAPDKSGLPSDRFSAERTGGSVSTLTIQRTQQEDSAVYLCASSQGLAGGSTDTQYFGPGTRLTVL.

The V call is TRBV5-1, the J call TRBJ2-1, with 16 bases aligning to TRBD2. The CDR3 totals 19 residues. V trimming: 4 bases; J trimming: 8 bases; junction bases outside the gene matches: 15. Germline V gene data show CDR1 as SGHRS and CDR2 as YFSETQ. CDR3 sequence: CASSTSSGTSGGASYEQFF. Written as DNA, the CDR3 is TGCGCCAGCAGCACTAGCTCCGGGACTAGCGGGGGGGCCTCCTATGAGCAGTTCTTC. Together with reference TRBV5-1 and TRBJ2-1, the CDR3 gives the full variable domain: KAGVTQTPRYLIKTRGQQVTLSCSPISGHRSVSWYQQTPGQGLQFLFEYFSETQRNKGNFPGRFSGRQFSNSRSEMNVSTLELGDSALYLCASSTSSGTSGGASYEQFFGPGTRLTVL.

The chain recombines TRBV19 with TRBJ1-1; D is perhaps TRBD1 (5 bases). V was cut by 3 bases and J by 4 bases, with 15 bases left in between. CDR3 length: 15 amino acids. The germline V gene has CDR1 LNHDA and CDR2 SQIVND (reference sequence). For the CDR3, the DNA is TGTGCCAGTAGTATGGGTAGGGGCCCAAGCACTGAAGCTTTCTTT. Encoded protein: CASSMGRGPSTEAFF.

The V call is TRBV27, the J call TRBJ2-2; 12 nucleotides align to TRBD2. The ends lost 2 bases at V and 5 bases at J; junction bases unmatched: 6. Germline assignment: CDR1 MNHEY and CDR2 SMNVEV (reference sequence). The CDR3 is 17 amino acids. DNA for the CDR3: TGTGCCAGCAGTTTAGGTCGGCTAGCGGGAGGGACCGGGGAGCTGTTTTTT. This gives the protein CASSLGRLAGGTGELFF.

Here the CDR3 reads CASSQGEGPSGYTF. The CDR3 coding sequence is TGTGCCAGCAGCCAAGGGGAGGGTCCCTCTGGCTACACCTTC. The V call is TRBV3-1 (or the pseudogene TRBV3-2), the J call TRBJ1-2; D unclear. V lost 1 base and J 7 bases, leaving 13 bases between the germline ends. Germline CDR1 is LGHDT and CDR2 is YNNKEL (reference sequence). This CDR3 is 14 amino acids long.

The V call is TRBV7-6, the J call TRBJ1-1; D possibly corresponds to TRBD1 (5 bases). CDR1 and CDR2 from the germline V gene are SGHVS and FNYEAQ. V lost 5 bases and J 3 bases, leaving 16 bases between the germline ends. The CDR3 is 15 amino acids. CDR3 coding DNA: TGTGCCAGCAGCCAATTTCCGACAGACTACACTGAAGCTTTCTTT. It codes for CASSQFPTDYTEAFF.

This chain connects TRBV6-6 to TRBJ1-4; D might be TRBD1 (5 bases). The CDR3 covers 13 residues. The V gene lost 10 bases and the J gene lost 7 bases, with 16 bases spanning the gap. Germline CDR1 MNHNY, CDR2 SVGAGI (reference sequence). The CDR3 bases are TGTGCCACCGCTCAGGGTGGTAGTGAAAAACTGTTTTTT. Its protein product is CATAQGGSEKLFF.

This clone was seen once. This chain's CDR3 is CASSRDRSSYEQYF. The DNA of the CDR3 is TGTGCCAGCAGCCGAGACAGATCATCCTACGAGCAGTACTTC. V and J are TRBV6-5 and TRBJ2-7; TRBD1 might be the D (5 bases). The CDR3 is 14 amino acids. Trimming shortened V by 6 bases and J by 1 base, and 13 bases separated the two germline ends. Germline V gives CDR1 MNHEY, CDR2 SVGAGI.

The chain employs TRBV5-1 and TRBJ2-7; D perhaps matches TRBD1 (6 bases). Germline V CDR1 and CDR2: SGHRS, YFSETQ. Trimming pared 4 bases from V and 3 bases from J, leaving 8 bases between. There are 12 residues in the CDR3. DNA of the CDR3: TGCGCCAGCAGCACGGACAGCTACGAGCAGTACTTC. Translation: CASSTDSYEQYF. The full variable domain, with the rest looked up from reference TRBV5-1 and TRBJ2-7, is KAGVTQTPRYLIKTRGQQVTLSCSPISGHRSVSWYQQTPGQGLQFLFEYFSETQRNKGNFPGRFSGRQFSNSRSEMNVSTLELGDSALYLCASSTDSYEQYFGPGTRLTVT.

V is TRBV2 and J is TRBJ1-5; D not certain. The CDR3 totals 15 residues. Trimming shortened V by 6 bases and J by 3 bases, and 15 bases separated the two germline ends. Germline assignment: CDR1 SNHLY and CDR2 FYNNEI. The CDR3 coding sequence is TGTGCCAGCAGGAGGACTTCTCCCAACAATCAGCCCCAGCATTTT. The encoded protein is CASRRTSPNNQPQHF.

V and J are TRBV5-5 and TRBJ1-5; a weak D match, TRBD1 (5 bases). Germline CDR1 reads SGHKS; CDR2 reads YYEKEE (reference sequence). The CDR3 has 15 amino acids. V lost 2 bases and J 4 bases, leaving 13 bases between the germline ends. CDR3 region: CASSLFLRGNQPQHF. The CDR3 coding sequence is TGTGCCAGCAGCTTATTTCTTAGGGGTAATCAGCCCCAGCATTTT. The full variable domain, rest sourced from reference TRBV5-5 and TRBJ1-5, is DAGVTQSPTHLIKTRGQQVTLRCSPISGHKSVSWYQQVLGQGPQFIFQYYEKEERGRGNFPDRFSARQFPNYSSELNVNALLLGDSALYLCASSLFLRGNQPQHFGDGTRLSIL.

The chain has TRBV7-9 and TRBJ2-2; 8 nucleotides align to TRBD2. Trimming cost V 5 bases and J 3 bases; bases outside gene matches: 17. The germline CDR1 and CDR2 sequences are SEHNR and FQNEAQ (reference sequence). This CDR3 contains 19 residues. CDR3 residues: CASSPEWVGRAQDTGELFF. CDR3 bases: TGTGCCAGCAGCCCCGAGTGGGTCGGGAGGGCCCAGGACACCGGGGAGCTGTTTTTT.

The V gene is TRBV9, the J gene TRBJ1-2, with TRBD1 as a possible D gene (5 bases). Germline lookup yields CDR1 SGDLS and CDR2 YYNGEE. The CDR3 has 15 amino acids. Trimming stripped 0 bases from V and 7 bases from J, with 16 bases between. CDR3 in DNA: TGTGCCAGCAGCGTAGTCCAGGGCCCTTCGACTGGCTACACCTTC. Encoded protein: CASSVVQGPSTGYTF.

The rearrangement joins TRBV27 to TRBJ2-3; a weak D match, TRBD1 (6 bases). Germline CDR1 MNHEY, CDR2 SMNVEV (reference sequence). This CDR3 region has 14 residues. V shed 1 base and J shed 2 bases, with 7 bases lying between them. The CDR3 nucleotides read TGTGCCAGCAGTTTATGGACAGACACAGATACGCAGTATTTT. Protein sequence: CASSLWTDTDTQYF.